Sequencing of this T cell receptor (beta chain) was carried out in a study of T cell responses to AZD1222 COVID-19 vaccine. As for the study in general: The study pooled second doses at about 4 or about 12 weeks. Overall study findings and caveats: Mapped onto spike, vaccine-associated CD4 TCRs spanned it and were dominant at 160-218 and 743-854. Females outnumbered males among donors, who were mostly white British; clonal diversity was possibly underestimated. Sampling that yielded the repertoires occurred only after the peak T cell response.

About this clone itself: Its target is not known.

TCRdb's table, derived via immunoSEQ multiplex PCR, lists solely in-frame clones and lacks some. Among just over 65,000 clones listed, more than 75% were seen once. CDR1 MNHEY and CDR2 SMNVEV come from the germline V gene (reference sequence). Deletions cut 5 bases from V and 0 bases from J, with 3 bases between. The CDR3 consists of 12 residues. The source of this sequence is an adult in good health. Source: peripheral blood, taken on day 0 of AZD1222 vaccination. The chain uses TRBV27 and TRBJ2-3, with unresolved D. The CDR3 DNA follows: TGTGCCAGCAGTCAGAGCACAGATACGCAGTATTTT. Amino acids: CASSQSTDTQYF.